This TCR beta chain comes out of a study of T cell responses to AZD1222 COVID-19 vaccine. General study points: Spike as a whole was targeted by vaccine-associated CD4 TCRs, dominant at 160-218 and 743-854. Elevations in Spike-specific TCR breadth and depth followed administration of two AZD1222 doses.

For this clone: The antigen remains unidentified.

This CDR3 is 14 amino acids long. Germline V gene lookup returns CDR1 SNHLY and CDR2 FYNNEI. V was pared by 6 bases and J by 3 bases, with 12 bases between. The repertoire was sequenced with immunoSEQ multiplex PCR; TCRdb's copy has only in-frame clones and lacks some. This table has 25,000 to 30,000 clones, 93% appearing once. Sequences were derived from peripheral blood, sampled on day 0 of AZD1222 vaccination. The chain recombines TRBV2 with TRBJ1-5; possible D gene TRBD1, 6 bases. The TCR was taken from an adult in good health. CDR3 DNA: TGTGCCAGCAGGGGAACAGGGCTCAATCAGCCCCAGCATTTT. Its translation is CASRGTGLNQPQHF.